A selection of T cell receptor beta chains follows, all from one sample in a study of response to subunit inactivated influenza vaccine. In TCRdb, the RT-PCR reads were re-called with MiXCR into one record per CDR3 protein. Of over 650,000 distinct CDR3 sequences listed, around 20% are singletons. This specimen consisted of PBMCs from blood, obtained 5 to 6 days after vaccination. Receptors originate from a man aged 45-65 years who received an inactivated influenza vaccine. Each CDR3 is given with its conserved first and last residue. The D gene is left open where the match is weak. Clone size is shown for a subset of rows, as once, few, many or a class of expanded clone.

clone_size j_call d_call v_call cdr3_length cdr3_nt cdr3_aa
. TRBJ2-3 . TRBV30 12 TGTGCCTGGAGTGTACCGGGCCCTAGGAGGTATTTT CAWSVPGPRRYF
many TRBJ2-1 . TRBV25-1 16 TGTGCCAGCAGAGCCCCGGAGCGCCAGAACATGAATGAGCAGTTCTTC CASRAPERQNMNEQFF
. TRBJ2-5 TRBD2 TRBV4-3 16 TGCGCCAGCAGCCAAGATTCTAGCGGGGGTCCGCTGACCCAGTACTTC CASSQDSSGGPLTQYF
few TRBJ2-1 TRBD2 TRBV19 16 TGTGCCAGTAGTATCCAATTAGCGGGAGGACCCAATGAGCAGTTCTTC CASSIQLAGGPNEQFF
. TRBJ1-1 . TRBV29-1 14 TGCAGCGTTGAATTCCCCCCAAGGGACACTGAAGCTTTCTTT CSVEFPPRDTEAFF
. TRBJ2-6 . TRBV11-2 18 TGTGCCAGCAGCTTAGTGGGGACCTCTCTCTCCGGGGCCAACGTCCTGACTTTC CASSLVGTSLSGANVLTF
many TRBJ2-7 . TRBV12-3/TRBV12-4 13 TGTGCCAGCAGTGCCCTTCGGAGGGACGAGCAGTACTTC CASSALRRDEQYF
few TRBJ2-5 TRBD1 TRBV5-1 16 TGCGCCAGCAGCCTGTACCTGACAGGGACCCAAGAGACCCAGTACTTC CASSLYLTGTQETQYF
few TRBJ2-7 . TRBV4-1 15 TGCGCCAGCAGCCAAGGATTGAGGCGGGTGGGGTCCCAGTACTTC CASSQGLRRVGSQYF
. TRBJ2-4 . TRBV4-3 16 TGCGCCAGCAGCCAAGATCGGGGGGCGGCCAAAAACATTCAGTACTTC CASSQDRGAAKNIQYF
. TRBJ2-1 . TRBV7-3 12 TGTGCCAGCAGCCAGGACCACGATGAGCAGTTCTTC CASSQDHDEQFF
. TRBJ2-7 . TRBV20-1 12 TGCAGCGCTACGCCCGGACAGTACGAGCAGTACTTC CSATPGQYEQYF
few TRBJ2-2 TRBD1 TRBV29-1 16 TGCAGCGGACAGGAGCGGACAGGGCGTTTTGTCGGGGAGCTGTTTTTT CSGQERTGRFVGELFF
. TRBJ2-5 . TRBV12-3/TRBV12-4 16 TGTGCCAGCAGTTTAGCGCTAAGCCCCGAGGCGAAGACCCAGTACTTC CASSLALSPEAKTQYF
. TRBJ2-2 . TRBV21-1 15 TGTGCCAGCAGATCCCATGGGCAGGCGGGAGGGGAGCTGTTTTTT CASRSHGQAGGELFF
few TRBJ1-3 . TRBV4-3 15 TGCGCCAGCAGCCAAGAGCCCGGCCCTGGAAACACCATATATTTT CASSQEPGPGNTIYF
. TRBJ2-6 . TRBV15 16 TGTGCCACCAGCAGAGATAGGGATTCTGGGGCCAACGTCCTGACTTTC CATSRDRDSGANVLTF
. TRBJ1-2 . TRBV10-3 11 TGTGCCGCCCAAGCATTCTATGGCTACACCTTC CAAQAFYGYTF
many TRBJ1-6 TRBD1 TRBV27 16 TGTGCCAGCAGTGTAACAGGGGGAGGGGTAGGTTCACCCCTCCACTTT CASSVTGGGVGSPLHF
many TRBJ2-1 TRBD2 TRBV6-5 17 TGTGCCAGCAGTTATAGGAGAGGCGGGGGGGCCTACAATGAGCAGTTCTTC CASSYRRGGGAYNEQFF
few TRBJ1-6 . TRBV30 15 TGTGCCTGGACCTCCTTATTCGGGCAAAATTCACCCCTCCACTTT CAWTSLFGQNSPLHF
few TRBJ2-5 . TRBV9 13 TGTGCCAGCAGCGTAGGGAGAGGGGAGACCCAGTACTTC CASSVGRGETQYF
many TRBJ1-1 . TRBV6-5 12 TGTGCCAGCAGCCCTAGGGGGGGTGAAGCTTTCTTT CASSPRGGEAFF
few TRBJ1-5 . TRBV6-1 17 TGTGCCAGCAGTACCCCGGTAGGGATTCTTAGCAATCAGCCCCAGCATTTT CASSTPVGILSNQPQHF
. TRBJ1-1 TRBD1 TRBV5-6 13 TGTGCCAGCAGTTTTACAGGGGTTACTGAAGCTTTCTTT CASSFTGVTEAFF
. TRBJ2-1 . TRBV2 16 TGTGCCAGCAGTGTTTCCGCGGGTTACGATTACAATGAGCAGTTCTTC CASSVSAGYDYNEQFF
once TRBJ2-1 . TRBV12-3/TRBV12-4 16 TGTGCCAGCAGTTTTTTTAGGCTCGCAAGAGACAATGAGCAGTTCTTC CASSFFRLARDNEQFF
. TRBJ2-1 . TRBV20-1 15 TGCAGTGCTAGAGATACCCTCACACCTAACAATGAGCAGTTCTTC CSARDTLTPNNEQFF
. TRBJ2-7 . TRBV7-6 15 TGTGCCAGCAGCTTAGCTCAGGACAGCACCTACGAGCAGTACTTC CASSLAQDSTYEQYF
. TRBJ1-2 . TRBV9 15 TGTGCCAGCAGCGTAAACAGGGAGGAGAACTATGGCTACACCTTC CASSVNREENYGYTF
. TRBJ1-1 . TRBV4-2 15 TGTGCCAGCAGCCAAGATTTCTATTCGGCAAAAGGGGCTTTCTTT CASSQDFYSAKGAFF
. TRBJ2-1 . TRBV9 13 TGTGCCAGCAGCCCTTCCGGGACTTATGAGCAGTTCTTC CASSPSGTYEQFF
. TRBJ1-2 . TRBV20-1 12 TGCAGTGCTAGTGGGGCAGGGTTTGGCTACACCTTC CSASGAGFGYTF
. TRBJ2-3 TRBD2 TRBV14 15 TGTGCCAGCAGCCAAGTAGCGGGAAGGAGGGATACGCAGTATTTT CASSQVAGRRDTQYF
few TRBJ2-2 TRBD2 TRBV6-2/TRBV6-3 15 TGTGCCAGCAGTGACGGGACTAGCGGGGCCGGGGAGCTGTTTTTT CASSDGTSGAGELFF
. TRBJ2-6 . TRBV21-1 16 TGTGCCAGCAGCAAAACCCTGGAACCCGGGGCCAACGTCCTGACTTTC CASSKTLEPGANVLTF
few TRBJ2-1 TRBD2 TRBV6-1 14 TGTGCCAGCAGTAGCGGGATCTCCTACAATGAGCAGTTCTTC CASSSGISYNEQFF
. TRBJ2-5 . TRBV20-1 14 TGCAGTGCCCCGGGAGCCCGGTACCAAGAGACCCAGTACTTC CSAPGARYQETQYF
many TRBJ1-5 . TRBV20-1 13 TGCAGTGCTTTGGACAGCTCTAATCAGCCCCAGCATTTT CSALDSSNQPQHF
few TRBJ1-2 . TRBV29-1 15 TGCAGCACACAAGGATCGATTGATTCTAACTATGGCTACACCTTC CSTQGSIDSNYGYTF
. TRBJ1-5 . TRBV30 15 TGTGCCTGGATCGGATCGGAAGAGTACAATCAGCCCCAGCATTTT CAWIGSEEYNQPQHF
. TRBJ2-1 TRBD1 TRBV5-1 13 TGCGCCAGCAGCTCCGGACAGGTGCCTGAGCAGTTCTTC CASSSGQVPEQFF
. TRBJ1-2 . TRBV5-4 15 TGTGCCAGCCGGATGGGGGGCCCCTCGCACTATGGCTACACCTTC CASRMGGPSHYGYTF
. TRBJ2-5 . TRBV29-1 13 TGCAGCGTTGAAGACAACGGGAGAGAGACCCAGTACTTC CSVEDNGRETQYF
many TRBJ2-2 . TRBV29-1 12 TGCAGCGTTGTAGGGGGCACCGGGGAGCTGTTTTTT CSVVGGTGELFF
few TRBJ2-7 TRBD1 TRBV29-1 13 TGCAGCGCCGGGACAGGGTCGAGTGTTGAGCAGTACTTC CSAGTGSSVEQYF
. TRBJ2-3 . TRBV5-1 15 TGCGCCAGCAGCTTGGGAGATGGGAGAACAGATACGCAGTATTTT CASSLGDGRTDTQYF
. TRBJ1-2 . TRBV12-3/TRBV12-4 12 TGTGCCAGCAGTTTAAGGAGGGTCGGCTACACCTTC CASSLRRVGYTF
few TRBJ2-7 . TRBV21-1 20 TGTGCCAGCAGCACGAATGGGAGACAGGGAAAGGAGATTCACTCCTACGAGCAGTACTTC CASSTNGRQGKEIHSYEQYF
few TRBJ2-1 . TRBV7-9 15 TGTGCCAGCAGCTCCGGACAGTTCTCCTACAATGAGCAGTTCTTC CASSSGQFSYNEQFF
few TRBJ1-6 . TRBV20-1 15 TGCAGTGCTAGAGATCTTAGGGACGGGGATTCACCCCTCCACTTT CSARDLRDGDSPLHF
few TRBJ2-5 . TRBV7-9 15 TGTGCCAGCAGCTCCTCGGGGACGTACCAAGAGACCCAGTACTTC CASSSSGTYQETQYF
few TRBJ2-4 . TRBV29-1 13 TGCAGCGTTGACAAGCTAGCCAAAAACATTCAGTACTTC CSVDKLAKNIQYF
. TRBJ2-1 . TRBV3-1 13 TGTGCCAGCAGCCAAGACCTAGGCAATGAGCAGTTCTTC CASSQDLGNEQFF
. TRBJ2-3 . TRBV4-2 17 TGTGCCAGCAGCCGAGGGGATAGCGACCCCCCGGGAGATACGCAGTATTTT CASSRGDSDPPGDTQYF
few TRBJ1-6 TRBD1 TRBV6-5 17 TGTGCCAGCAGTTACAACGCCGGGACAGCGTATAATTCACCCCTCCACTTT CASSYNAGTAYNSPLHF
. TRBJ2-3 TRBD1 TRBV10-3 18 TGTGCCATCAGTGAGGCGTGGAGGACAGGGGGGAGGTCAGATACGCAGTATTTT CAISEAWRTGGRSDTQYF
. TRBJ2-3 . TRBV5-4 12 TGTGCCAGCAGCTTGATGGGGAACACGCAGTATTTT CASSLMGNTQYF
. TRBJ1-1 TRBD1 TRBV12-3/TRBV12-4 16 TGTGCCAGCAGTTTTAACCCGGGACAGGGGCGCACTGAAGCTTTCTTT CASSFNPGQGRTEAFF
many TRBJ2-7 . TRBV7-6 13 TGTGCCAGCAGCCCACAGGGTGCTTACGAGCAGTACTTC CASSPQGAYEQYF